These T cell receptor beta chains were read from a single sample in a study of blood T cell repertoires in COVID-19. Using immunoSEQ multiplex PCR, the repertoire was profiled, and TCRdb retains in-frame clones only, with some absent. The table includes about 290,000 clones, about 85% detected once. Sequences were obtained from peripheral blood. These receptor sequences come from a woman between 45 and 60 years old with active or convalescent COVID-19. Each CDR3 is given with its conserved first and last residue. Each record gives: D gene, J gene, clone size, V gene, CDR3 protein, CDR3 DNA. A D gene is named only where the DNA matches it firmly. The size field is filled for only some rows; it gives once, few, many or a size class.

>TRBD2|TRBJ2-7|.|TRBV7-2
CASSPRTSAGYEQYF
TGTGCCAGCAGCCCCCGAACTAGCGCAGGGTACGAGCAGTACTTC
>.|TRBJ1-1|.|TRBV4-2
CASSQDMRRWNTEAFF
TGTGCCAGCAGCCAAGATATGAGGAGATGGAACACTGAAGCTTTCTTT
>TRBD1|TRBJ1-6|.|TRBV5-1
CASSPIQGNSPLHF
TGCGCCAGCAGCCCAATACAGGGGAATTCACCCCTCCACTTT
>.|TRBJ1-1|.|TRBV6-1
CASSDLGEAGTEAFF
TGTGCCAGCAGTGACTTAGGGGAGGCTGGCACTGAAGCTTTCTTT
>.|TRBJ1-4|once|TRBV25-1
CASSGSNEKLFF
TGTGCCAGCAGCGGGAGTAATGAAAAACTGTTTTTT
>.|TRBJ2-5|.|TRBV3-1/TRBV3-2
CASSQTETQETQYF
TGTGCCAGCAGCCAGACAGAAACCCAAGAGACCCAGTACTTC
>TRBD1|TRBJ1-2|.|TRBV5-6
CASMGPGDRGHNYGYTF
TGTGCCAGCATGGGGCCCGGTGACAGGGGCCATAACTATGGCTACACCTTC
>.|TRBJ1-1|.|TRBV7-9
CASSLKGDTEAFF
TGTGCCAGCAGCTTAAAGGGGGACACTGAAGCTTTCTTT
>.|TRBJ2-1|few|TRBV7-9
CASSPRISNEQFF
TGTGCCAGCAGCCCGCGGATAAGCAATGAGCAGTTCTTC
>.|TRBJ1-5|.|TRBV29-1
CSAAGSPTEPQHF
TGCAGCGCGGCGGGGAGTCCGACTGAGCCCCAGCATTTT
>.|TRBJ2-1|.|TRBV6-5
CASNDRAVAGREFF
TGTGCCAGCAACGACAGGGCAGTAGCGGGAAGGGAGTTCTTC
>.|TRBJ2-1|.|TRBV11-2
CASSLVYHEQFF
TGTGCCAGCAGCTTAGTTTATCATGAGCAGTTCTTC
>.|TRBJ1-6|.|TRBV6-1
CASSEGAESPLHF
TGTGCCAGCAGTGAAGGGGCAGAGTCACCCCTCCACTTT
>.|TRBJ2-2|.|TRBV27
CASSLLGENPGELFF
TGTGCCAGCAGTTTATTAGGGGAAAACCCCGGGGAGCTGTTTTTT
>.|TRBJ2-1|.|TRBV4-1
CASSQDHRAGAEDEQFF
TGCGCCAGCAGCCAAGATCATAGGGCAGGGGCAGAGGATGAGCAGTTCTTC
>TRBD1|TRBJ1-2|.|TRBV2
CASSDLGQNYGYTF
TGTGCCAGCAGTGACTTGGGACAGAACTATGGCTACACCTTC
>.|TRBJ1-5|.|TRBV15
CATSRDNSNQPQHF
TGTGCCACCAGCAGGGACAATAGCAATCAGCCCCAGCATTTT
>.|TRBJ1-5|.|TRBV28
CASSLRGISNQPQHF
TGTGCCAGCAGTTTACGGGGGATCAGCAATCAGCCCCAGCATTTT
>TRBD2|TRBJ2-7|.|TRBV9
CASSVGSSGGTYEQYF
TGTGCCAGCAGCGTAGGATCTTCGGGAGGAACCTACGAGCAGTACTTC
>.|TRBJ1-1|.|TRBV28
CASTVNTEAFF
TGTGCCAGCACTGTGAACACTGAAGCTTTCTTT
>TRBD1|TRBJ1-1|.|TRBV28
CASSITPSRGRGAFF
TGTGCCAGCAGTATTACCCCCTCCAGGGGGCGAGGAGCTTTCTTT
>TRBD1|TRBJ1-1|.|TRBV7-2
CASSLVPGGGTEAFF
TGTGCCAGCAGCTTAGTCCCAGGGGGAGGTACTGAAGCTTTCTTT
>TRBD1|TRBJ1-1|.|TRBV5-8
CASSFGQGPWVPEAFF
TGTGCCAGCAGCTTCGGACAGGGACCTTGGGTCCCTGAAGCTTTCTTT
>.|TRBJ1-1|.|TRBV5-4
CASSWGGAGLDTEAFF
TGTGCCAGCAGCTGGGGGGGGGCAGGGCTAGACACTGAAGCTTTCTTT
>.|TRBJ2-4|.|TRBV5-6
CASSTVRAVNIQYF
TGTGCCAGCAGCACGGTCAGGGCGGTGAACATTCAGTACTTC
>.|TRBJ1-1|.|TRBV3-1/TRBV3-2
CASSGAPAAEAFF
TGTGCCAGCAGCGGGGCGCCGGCGGCTGAAGCTTTCTTT
>TRBD2|TRBJ2-4|.|TRBV6-1
CASSEALRTSGTNIQYF
TGTGCCAGCAGTGAAGCGCTTCGGACTAGCGGGACGAACATTCAGTACTTC
>TRBD2|TRBJ2-3|.|TRBV7-9
CASSSGLALSPDTQYF
TGTGCCAGCAGCTCGGGACTAGCGCTAAGCCCAGATACGCAGTATTTT
>.|TRBJ2-7|few|TRBV12-3/TRBV12-4
CASSLGGGYEQYF
TGTGCCAGCAGTTTAGGGGGAGGCTACGAGCAGTACTTC
>TRBD2|TRBJ2-3|.|TRBV5-1
CASSLRTSGIADTQYF
TGCGCCAGCAGCTTACGGACTAGCGGGATCGCAGATACGCAGTATTTT
>TRBD2|TRBJ2-1|.|TRBV7-9
CASSLARTSDYNEQFF
TGTGCCAGCAGCTTAGCCAGGACTAGCGACTACAATGAGCAGTTCTTC
>.|TRBJ1-2|.|TRBV2
CASRKASGEFYGYTF
TGTGCCAGCAGGAAGGCCTCAGGGGAGTTTTATGGCTACACCTTC
>.|TRBJ1-1|.|TRBV5-1
CASSLAMAGEKDTRNTEAFF
TGCGCCAGCAGCTTGGCCATGGCGGGGGAGAAAGATACGCGGAACACTGAAGCTTTCTTT
>.|TRBJ1-4|once|TRBV28
CASIPGPLTGKLFF
TGTGCCAGCATCCCCGGACCATTGACGGGGAAACTGTTTTTT
>.|TRBJ2-5|once|TRBV27
CASSLGGGGRETQYF
TGTGCCAGCAGTTTGGGGGGAGGTGGTAGAGAGACCCAGTACTTC
>.|TRBJ1-2|.|TRBV28
CASSGGGDWFYGYTF
TGTGCCAGCAGCGGCGGGGGGGACTGGTTCTATGGCTACACCTTC
>.|TRBJ1-3|.|TRBV28
CASSLKLDTIYF
TGTGCCAGCAGTTTAAAGCTGGACACCATATATTTT
>TRBD1|TRBJ2-7|once|TRBV28
CASSTPGQGTYEQYF
TGTGCCAGCAGTACCCCGGGACAGGGGACCTACGAGCAGTACTTC
>.|TRBJ2-7|.|TRBV30
CAWSQNEEQYF
TGTGCCTGGAGTCAGAATGAAGAGCAGTACTTC
>.|TRBJ2-7|.|TRBV7-9
CASSSPARTSSYEQYF
TGTGCCAGCAGCTCCCCTGCCCGGACTTCCTCCTACGAGCAGTACTTC
>.|TRBJ2-7|once|TRBV3-1/TRBV3-2
CASSLGYEQYF
TGTGCCAGCAGCCTCGGCTACGAGCAGTACTTC
>TRBD1|TRBJ1-5|.|TRBV5-6
CASSSLGQGTDQPQHF
TGTGCCAGCAGCTCACTCGGACAGGGCACCGACCAGCCCCAGCATTTT
>TRBD1|TRBJ2-2|.|TRBV11-2
CASSLASLRRTGGTGELFF
TGTGCCAGCAGCTTAGCCTCCCTCCGTAGGACAGGCGGCACCGGGGAGCTGTTTTTT
>.|TRBJ2-1|.|TRBV5-1
CASSLAYRGKNNEQFF
TGCGCCAGCAGCTTGGCTTATCGCGGGAAGAACAATGAGCAGTTCTTC
>.|TRBJ1-5|.|TRBV3-1/TRBV3-2
CASSRQSNQPQHF
TGTGCCAGCAGCCGACAGAGCAATCAGCCCCAGCATTTT
>TRBD1|TRBJ1-6|.|TRBV3-1/TRBV3-2
CASSQVQGKDSPLHF
TGTGCCAGCAGCCAGGTACAGGGGAAAGATTCACCCCTCCACTTT
>TRBD2|TRBJ2-3|once|TRBV5-1
CASSPGWLAGTDTQYF
TGCGCCAGCAGCCCCGGCTGGCTAGCGGGCACAGATACGCAGTATTTT
>TRBD2|TRBJ2-3|.|TRBV29-1
CSVSPGGRIADTQYF
TGCAGCGTTAGTCCGGGCGGGAGAATCGCAGATACGCAGTATTTT
>.|TRBJ1-2|.|TRBV28
CASKTELYGYTF
TGTGCCAGCAAGACAGAACTCTATGGCTACACCTTC
>TRBD2|TRBJ2-7|.|TRBV9
CASSVGIAGGNEQYF
TGTGCCAGCAGCGTAGGTATAGCGGGAGGGAACGAGCAGTACTTC
>.|TRBJ2-7|.|TRBV28
CASVAAIVREQYF
TGTGCCAGCGTCGCCGCGATCGTGAGGGAGCAGTACTTC
>TRBD2|TRBJ2-3|.|TRBV11-3
CASSIGRSGSTADTQYF
TGTGCCAGCAGCATAGGGAGGAGCGGGAGTACCGCAGATACGCAGTATTTT
>.|TRBJ2-7|.|TRBV4-1
CASSQDFAGLSYEQYF
TGCGCCAGCAGCCAAGATTTCGCGGGACTCTCCTACGAGCAGTACTTC
>TRBD1|TRBJ2-6|.|TRBV28
CASSFRGLPSGANVLTF
TGTGCCAGCAGTTTCAGGGGGCTCCCCTCTGGGGCCAACGTCCTGACTTTC
>TRBD1|TRBJ2-3|.|TRBV30
CAWSTGTASTDTQYF
TGTGCCTGGAGTACAGGGACAGCTAGCACAGATACGCAGTATTTT
>.|TRBJ1-2|.|TRBV11-3
CASSFRSGSNYGYTF
TGTGCCAGCAGCTTCCGTTCGGGTTCTAACTATGGCTACACCTTC
>.|TRBJ2-2|.|TRBV6-5
CASTKTGNTGELFF
TGTGCCAGCACTAAGACAGGAAACACCGGGGAGCTGTTTTTT
>.|TRBJ1-1|.|TRBV6-5
CASTPPRVNTEAFF
TGTGCCAGCACCCCCCCCCGGGTGAACACTGAAGCTTTCTTT
>.|TRBJ1-2|.|TRBV6-5
CASSLGVKGNGYTF
TGTGCCAGCAGTTTAGGGGTAAAAGGAAATGGCTACACCTTC
>.|TRBJ2-1|few|TRBV6-4
CASSKTGLSAYNEQFF
TGTGCCAGCAGCAAAACAGGACTATCGGCATACAATGAGCAGTTCTTC